The T cell receptor beta chain described here comes from a study of long-term antiretroviral therapy in people with HIV. The study, taken as a whole, reports: HIV repertoires spanned tighter CDR3 length ranges than controls did. The repertoire was dominated at all time points by clones expanded before ART.

Survey-level resolution applied to immunoSEQ assay v3.0. Per-sample targets for sequencing were roughly 40,000-55,000 T-cell genomes. The data were produced by immunoSEQ multiplex PCR, yet TCRdb's version contains in-frame clones alone and is incomplete. The table lists around 21,000 clones, roughly four fifths of them singletons. About this clone itself: Its antigen is still unknown.

This CDR3 has 14 residues. Trimming removed 4 bases from V and 4 bases from J, with 11 bases in between. The germline V gene encodes CDR1 SNHLY and CDR2 FYNNEI. The chain employs TRBV2 and TRBJ1-3, with D perhaps TRBD1 (6 bases). The receptor was isolated from a man aged 25 to 40 with HIV. The sample was unsorted PBMCs, taken 1.5 years after starting antiretroviral therapy. This CDR3 is CASSGAGTGNTIYF. The DNA of the CDR3 is TGTGCCAGCAGTGGGGCAGGGACAGGAAACACCATATATTTT. Combining the CDR3 with reference TRBV2 and TRBJ1-3 gives the whole variable domain EPEVTQTPSHQVTQMGQEVILRCVPISNHLYFYWYRQILGQKVEFLVSFYNNEISEKSEIFDDQFSVERPDGSNFTLKIRSTKLEDSAMYFCASSGAGTGNTIYFGEGSWLTVV.